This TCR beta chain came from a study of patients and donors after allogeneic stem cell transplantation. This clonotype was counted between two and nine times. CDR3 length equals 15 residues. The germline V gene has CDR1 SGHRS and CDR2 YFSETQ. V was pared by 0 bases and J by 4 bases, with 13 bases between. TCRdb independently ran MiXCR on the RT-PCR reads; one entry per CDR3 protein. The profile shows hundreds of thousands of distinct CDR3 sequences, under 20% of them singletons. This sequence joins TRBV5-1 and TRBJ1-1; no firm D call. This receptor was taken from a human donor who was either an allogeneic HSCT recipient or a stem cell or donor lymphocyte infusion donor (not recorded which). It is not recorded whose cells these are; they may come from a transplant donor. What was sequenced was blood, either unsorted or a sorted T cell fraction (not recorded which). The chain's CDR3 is CASSLERREGTEAFF. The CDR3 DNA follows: TGCGCCAGCAGCTTGGAAAGGAGGGAGGGCACTGAAGCTTTCTTT.